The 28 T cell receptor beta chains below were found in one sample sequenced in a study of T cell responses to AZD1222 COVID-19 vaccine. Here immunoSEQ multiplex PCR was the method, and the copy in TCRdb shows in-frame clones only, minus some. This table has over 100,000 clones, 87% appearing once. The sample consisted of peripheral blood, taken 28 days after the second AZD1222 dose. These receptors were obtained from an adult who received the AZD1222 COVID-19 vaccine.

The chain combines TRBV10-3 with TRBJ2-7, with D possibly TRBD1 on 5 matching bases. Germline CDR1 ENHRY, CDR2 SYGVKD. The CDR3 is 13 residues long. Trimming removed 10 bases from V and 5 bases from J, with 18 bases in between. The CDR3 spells CATTGSREDEQYF. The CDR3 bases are TGTGCCACCACAGGCTCCCGAGAGGACGAGCAGTACTTC.

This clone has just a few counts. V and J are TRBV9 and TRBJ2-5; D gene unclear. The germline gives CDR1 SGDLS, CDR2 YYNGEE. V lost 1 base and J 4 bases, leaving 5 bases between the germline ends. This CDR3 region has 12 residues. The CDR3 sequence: CASSVKGETQYF. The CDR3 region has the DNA TGTGCCAGCAGCGTAAAGGGAGAGACCCAGTACTTC.

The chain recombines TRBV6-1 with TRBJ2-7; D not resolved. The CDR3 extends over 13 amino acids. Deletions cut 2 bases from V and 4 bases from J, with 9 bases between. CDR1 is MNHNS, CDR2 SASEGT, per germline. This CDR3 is CASSEYPRYEQYF. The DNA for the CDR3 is TGTGCCAGCAGTGAATACCCTCGGTACGAGCAGTACTTC.

The CDR3 DNA follows: TGTGCCAGCAGTCGACGGACAGCCCGCTCCTACAATGAGCAGTTCTTC. It encodes CASSRRTARSYNEQFF. This chain links TRBV2 with TRBJ2-1, with D possibly TRBD1 on 6 matching bases. The germline CDR1 and CDR2 sequences are SNHLY and FYNNEI. The V gene lost 5 bases and the J gene lost 0 bases, with 14 bases spanning the gap. There are 16 residues in the CDR3.

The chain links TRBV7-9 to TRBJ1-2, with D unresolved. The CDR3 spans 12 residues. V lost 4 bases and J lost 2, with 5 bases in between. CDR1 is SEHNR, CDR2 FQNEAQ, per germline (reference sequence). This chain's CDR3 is CASSSTNYGYTF. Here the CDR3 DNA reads TGTGCCAGCAGCTCGACCAACTATGGCTACACCTTC.

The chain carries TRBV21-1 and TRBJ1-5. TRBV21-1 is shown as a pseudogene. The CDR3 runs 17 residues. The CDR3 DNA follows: TGTGCCAGCAGCAAAGCGGCTACGCAGTATAGCAATCAGCCCCAGCATTTT. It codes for CASSKAATQYSNQPQHF.

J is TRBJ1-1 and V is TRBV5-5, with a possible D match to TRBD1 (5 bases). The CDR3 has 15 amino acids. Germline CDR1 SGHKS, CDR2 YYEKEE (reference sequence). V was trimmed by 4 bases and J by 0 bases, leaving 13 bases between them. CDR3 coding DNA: TGTGCCAGCAGCGGAGTACAGGTAATGAACACTGAAGCTTTCTTT. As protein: CASSGVQVMNTEAFF.

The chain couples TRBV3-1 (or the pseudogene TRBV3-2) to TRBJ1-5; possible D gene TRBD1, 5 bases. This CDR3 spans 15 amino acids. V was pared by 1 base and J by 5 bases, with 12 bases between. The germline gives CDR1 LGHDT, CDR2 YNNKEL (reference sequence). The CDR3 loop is CASSQAPGPDQPQHF. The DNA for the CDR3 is TGTGCCAGCAGCCAAGCTCCAGGGCCTGATCAGCCCCAGCATTTT.

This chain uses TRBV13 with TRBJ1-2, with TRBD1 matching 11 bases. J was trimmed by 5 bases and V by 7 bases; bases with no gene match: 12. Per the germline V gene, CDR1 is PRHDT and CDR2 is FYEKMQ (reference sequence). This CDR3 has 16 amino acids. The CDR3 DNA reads TGTGCCAGCACCCAACATGGACAGGGGGCTTGGTATGGCTACACCTTC. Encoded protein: CASTQHGQGAWYGYTF.

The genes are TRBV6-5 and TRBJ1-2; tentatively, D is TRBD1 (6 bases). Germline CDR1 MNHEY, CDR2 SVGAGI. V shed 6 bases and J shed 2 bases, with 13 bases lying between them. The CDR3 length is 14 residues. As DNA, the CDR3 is TGTGCCAGCAGAAGGGAGGACAGCAACTATGGCTACACCTTC. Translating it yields CASRREDSNYGYTF.

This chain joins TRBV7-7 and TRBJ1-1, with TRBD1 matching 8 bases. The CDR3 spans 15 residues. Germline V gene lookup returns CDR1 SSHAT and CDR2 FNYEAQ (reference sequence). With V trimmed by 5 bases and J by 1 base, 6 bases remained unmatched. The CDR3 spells CASSVLGTGNTEAFF. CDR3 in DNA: TGTGCCAGCAGCGTACTCGGGACAGGGAACACTGAAGCTTTCTTT.

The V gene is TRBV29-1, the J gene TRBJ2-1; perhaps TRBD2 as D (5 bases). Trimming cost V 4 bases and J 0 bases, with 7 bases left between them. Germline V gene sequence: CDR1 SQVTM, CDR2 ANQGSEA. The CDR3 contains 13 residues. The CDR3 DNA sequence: TGCAGCGTTGCCCGGGGCTCCTACAATGAGCAGTTCTTC. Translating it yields CSVARGSYNEQFF.

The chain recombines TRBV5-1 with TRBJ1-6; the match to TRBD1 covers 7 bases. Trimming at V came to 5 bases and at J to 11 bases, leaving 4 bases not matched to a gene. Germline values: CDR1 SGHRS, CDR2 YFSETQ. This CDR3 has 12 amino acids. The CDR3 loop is CASRTGNTPLHF. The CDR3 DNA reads TGCGCCAGCAGGACAGGGAATACACCCCTCCACTTT. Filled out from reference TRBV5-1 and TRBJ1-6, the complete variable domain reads KAGVTQTPRYLIKTRGQQVTLSCSPISGHRSVSWYQQTPGQGLQFLFEYFSETQRNKGNFPGRFSGRQFSNSRSEMNVSTLELGDSALYLCASRTGNTPLHFGNGTRLTVT.

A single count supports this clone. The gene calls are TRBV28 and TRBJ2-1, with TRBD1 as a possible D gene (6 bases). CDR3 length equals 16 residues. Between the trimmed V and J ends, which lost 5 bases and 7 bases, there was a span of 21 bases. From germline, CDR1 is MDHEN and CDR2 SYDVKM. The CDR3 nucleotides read TGTGCCAGCAGTAAAGGACAGTACGGTCGATCAAATGAGCAGTTCTTC. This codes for CASSKGQYGRSNEQFF.

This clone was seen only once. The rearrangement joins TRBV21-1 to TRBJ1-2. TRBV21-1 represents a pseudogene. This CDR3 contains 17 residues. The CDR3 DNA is TGTGCCAGCAGCAAATCCCCCCAAGGGCCTGCAAACTATGGCTACACCTTC. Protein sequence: CASSKSPQGPANYGYTF.

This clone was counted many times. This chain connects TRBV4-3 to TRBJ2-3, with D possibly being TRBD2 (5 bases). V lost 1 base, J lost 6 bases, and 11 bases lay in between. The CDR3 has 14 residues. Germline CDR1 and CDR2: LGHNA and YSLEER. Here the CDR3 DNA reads TGCGCCAGCAGCCAAGCCTCAAGCGGCGATACGCAGTATTTT. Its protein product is CASSQASSGDTQYF.

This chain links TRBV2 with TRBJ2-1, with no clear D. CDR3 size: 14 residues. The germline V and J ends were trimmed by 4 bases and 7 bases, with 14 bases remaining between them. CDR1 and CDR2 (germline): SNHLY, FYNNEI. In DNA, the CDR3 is TGTGCCAGCAGTGCTTTGCTCCTAAGGAATGAGCAGTTCTTC. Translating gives CASSALLLRNEQFF.

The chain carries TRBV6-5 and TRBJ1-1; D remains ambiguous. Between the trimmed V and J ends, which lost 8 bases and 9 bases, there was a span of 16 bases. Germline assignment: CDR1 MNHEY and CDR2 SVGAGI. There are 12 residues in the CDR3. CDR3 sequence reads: CASSFTGPQAFF. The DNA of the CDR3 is TGTGCCAGCTCCTTTACCGGGCCCCAAGCTTTCTTT.

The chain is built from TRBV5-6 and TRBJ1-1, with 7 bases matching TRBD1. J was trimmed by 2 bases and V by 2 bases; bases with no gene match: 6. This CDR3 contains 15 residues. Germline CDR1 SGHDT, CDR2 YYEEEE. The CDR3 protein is CASSFGQVDNTEAFF. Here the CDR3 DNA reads TGTGCCAGCAGCTTTGGACAGGTTGATAACACTGAAGCTTTCTTT.

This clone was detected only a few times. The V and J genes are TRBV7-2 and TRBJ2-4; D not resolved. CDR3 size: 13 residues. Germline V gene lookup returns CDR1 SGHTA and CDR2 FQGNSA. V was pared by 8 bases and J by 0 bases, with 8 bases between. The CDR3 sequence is CASRSLAKNIQYF. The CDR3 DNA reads TGTGCCAGCCGCAGCCTAGCCAAAAACATTCAGTACTTC.

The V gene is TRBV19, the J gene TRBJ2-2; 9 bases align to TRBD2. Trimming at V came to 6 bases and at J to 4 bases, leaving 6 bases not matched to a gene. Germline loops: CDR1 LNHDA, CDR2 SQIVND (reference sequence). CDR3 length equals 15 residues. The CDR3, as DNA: TGTGCCAGTAGGCTATATAGCGGGAGCACCGGGGAGCTGTTTTTT. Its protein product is CASRLYSGSTGELFF.

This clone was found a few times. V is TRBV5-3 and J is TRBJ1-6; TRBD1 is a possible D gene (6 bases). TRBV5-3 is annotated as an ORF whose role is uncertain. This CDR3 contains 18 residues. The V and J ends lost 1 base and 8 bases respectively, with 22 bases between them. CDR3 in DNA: TGTGCCAGAAGCTTGTTTTTAGGGGGGCAGCCGAATCATTCACCCCTCCACTTT. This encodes CARSLFLGGQPNHSPLHF.

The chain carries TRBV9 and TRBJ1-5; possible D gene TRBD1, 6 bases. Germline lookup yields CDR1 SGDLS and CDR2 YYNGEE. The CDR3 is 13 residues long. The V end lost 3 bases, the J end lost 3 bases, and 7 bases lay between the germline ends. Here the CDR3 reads CASSEGVNQPQHF. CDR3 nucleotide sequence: TGTGCCAGCAGCGAGGGGGTCAATCAGCCCCAGCATTTT.

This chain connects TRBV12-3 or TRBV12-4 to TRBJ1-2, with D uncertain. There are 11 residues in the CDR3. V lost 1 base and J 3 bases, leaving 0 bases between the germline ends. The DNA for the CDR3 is TGTGCCAGCAGTTTAGACTATGGCTACACCTTC. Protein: CASSLDYGYTF.

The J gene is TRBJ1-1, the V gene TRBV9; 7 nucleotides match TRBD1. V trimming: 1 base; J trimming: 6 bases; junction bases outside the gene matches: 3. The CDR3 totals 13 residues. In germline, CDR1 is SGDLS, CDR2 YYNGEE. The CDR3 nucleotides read TGTGCCAGCAGCGTACAGGGGGTCTCTGAAGCTTTCTTT. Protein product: CASSVQGVSEAFF.

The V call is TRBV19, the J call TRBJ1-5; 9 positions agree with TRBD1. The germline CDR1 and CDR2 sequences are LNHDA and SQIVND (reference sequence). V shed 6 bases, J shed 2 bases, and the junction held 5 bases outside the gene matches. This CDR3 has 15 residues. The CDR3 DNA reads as TGTGCCAGTAGAGAACAGGGGGCTGGCAATCAGCCCCAGCATTTT. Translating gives CASREQGAGNQPQHF.

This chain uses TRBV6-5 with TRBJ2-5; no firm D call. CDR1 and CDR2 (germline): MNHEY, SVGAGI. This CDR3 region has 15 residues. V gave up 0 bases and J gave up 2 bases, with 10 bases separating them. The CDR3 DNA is TGTGCCAGCAGTTACTCTTTCTATTATCAAGAGACCCAGTACTTC. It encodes CASSYSFYYQETQYF.

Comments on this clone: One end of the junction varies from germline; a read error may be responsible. CDR3 protein: CASSQVERDVQF. CDR3 in DNA: TGTGCCAGCAGCCAAGTGGAAAGAGACGTACAATTT. The chain combines TRBV4-2 with TRBJ1-4, with D uncertain. Germline loops: CDR1 LGHNA, CDR2 YNFKEQ. The CDR3 is 12 residues long.